This TCR beta chain appears in the sequencing data of a study of control samples from healthy donors and cancer patients. Assay: immunoSEQ multiplex PCR; the TCRdb copy retains only in-frame clones and omits some. The repertoire holds just under 75,000 clones, with roughly 87% as singletons. This CDR3 has 16 amino acids. J gave up 5 bases and V 3 bases, and 7 bases lay outside the gene matches. The V gene's germline CDR1 is MNHEY and CDR2 SMNVEV (reference sequence). The V call is TRBV27, the J call TRBJ2-3, with 11 bases identical to TRBD2. The sample was blood. This TCR was sampled from a woman in her forties or fifties in good health. CDR3 loop: CASSLTLAGGIDTQYF. The CDR3 DNA is TGTGCCAGCAGTTTGACCCTAGCGGGAGGTATAGATACGCAGTATTTT.